This is a list of T cell receptor beta chains from one sample in a study of T cell changes during pregnancy in multiple sclerosis. Assay used: immunoSEQ multiplex PCR; TCRdb lists only in-frame clones, some missing. The table includes just under 85,000 clones, approximately 90% detected once. The material sequenced was peripheral blood, taken in the first trimester of pregnancy. These TCRs come from a female donor with multiple sclerosis, enrolled in a pregnancy study. CDR3s leave out the opening cysteine and the closing phenylalanine or tryptophan. D genes are given only for firm matches.

TRBJ2-7 | TRBV30 | TRBD2 | AWTALAGGPSYEQY
TRBJ1-1 | TRBV18 | NA | ASSPEAEAF
TRBJ1-1 | TRBV10-3 | TRBD1 | AISGYPGQGGRMNTEAF
TRBJ1-1 | TRBV11-2 | NA | ASSLGDRENTEAF
TRBJ2-7 | TRBV10-3 | TRBD1 | AIAGTGETYEQY
TRBJ2-7 | TRBV5-6 | TRBD1 | ASSFGQGSYEQY
TRBJ2-7 | TRBV2 | TRBD1 | ASSSRDREV
TRBJ1-1 | TRBV6-1 | NA | ASSDTGRRTEAF
TRBJ1-1 | TRBV30 | NA | AWSRGGDTEAF
TRBJ1-1 | TRBV18 | TRBD1 | ASSPPTGGSTEAF
TRBJ2-3 | TRBV2 | TRBD1 | AGRDRGTDTQY
TRBJ2-7 | TRBV14 | NA | ASSQVRGSEQY
TRBJ2-3 | TRBV28 | NA | ALGAGNRADTQY
TRBJ2-7 | TRBV27 | TRBD2 | ASSVLAGREQY
TRBJ1-1 | TRBV2 | NA | ASSVTMNTEAF
TRBJ2-1 | TRBV11-2 | TRBD2 | ASSSWASGHYNEQF
TRBJ2-1 | TRBV19 | TRBD2 | ASNLLAGVGRGEQF
TRBJ1-5 | TRBV15 | TRBD1 | ATTPGTEGNQPQH
TRBJ1-5 | TRBV12-5 | TRBD1 | ASGLATGGGQPQH
TRBJ2-5 | TRBV5-6 | NA | ASSLVRGIAETQY
TRBJ1-5 | TRBV28 | NA | ASSLLSSNQPQH
TRBJ2-1 | TRBV27 | TRBD1 | ASSLRTGSSYNEQF
TRBJ1-1 | TRBV14 | NA | ASSQVAGTEAF
TRBJ2-1 | TRBV9 | TRBD2 | ASNEREGREQF